A single sample gave rise to the 5 T cell receptor beta chains below, sequenced in a study of CD8+CD57+ T cells in acquired aplastic anemia. Sequenced patients had shown CD8+CD57+ cell expansion by flow cytometry. Both TCR beta VDJ combination and CDR3 sequence profiling were carried out. Genomic DNA was the template for this profiling. TCRdb fed the reads into MiXCR, producing one record per CDR3 protein. The sample lists some 150,000 distinct CDR3 sequences, around half occurring once. The sample taken for sequencing was sorted CD4+, CD8+, or CD8+CD57+ T cells (not recorded which) from PBMCs. These receptors all come from a human donor with aplastic anemia.

This chain joins TRBV25-1 and TRBJ2-7; D not resolved. The CDR3 runs to 9 residues. Germline CDR1 is MGHDK and CDR2 is SYGVNS. Trimming took 9 bases from V and 2 from J, leaving 2 bases between them. CDR3 nucleotides: TGTGCCAGGGCCTACGAGCAGTACTTC. It yields the protein CARAYEQYF.

There are many counts of this clonotype. This chain links TRBV19 with TRBJ2-2, with a tentative D call TRBD2 (6 bases). Trimming removed 6 bases from V and 4 bases from J, with 18 bases in between. In germline, CDR1 is LNHDA, CDR2 SQIVND (reference sequence). The CDR3 is made up of 16 amino acids. In DNA form, the CDR3 reads TGTGCCAGTAGCCCCAGGATTAGCGGACTCACCGGGGAGCTGTTTTTT. It yields the protein CASSPRISGLTGELFF.

The gene calls are TRBV2 and TRBJ1-2; perhaps TRBD1 as D (5 bases). From germline, CDR1 is SNHLY and CDR2 FYNNEI. The ends were cut back, 8 bases at V and 4 bases at J, with 14 bases in the middle. The CDR3 loop spans 13 amino acids. The CDR3 loop is CASGPDGAYGYTF. CDR3 coding DNA: TGTGCCAGCGGGCCTGATGGGGCCTATGGCTACACCTTC. The full variable domain, rest sourced from reference TRBV2 and TRBJ1-2, is EPEVTQTPSHQVTQMGQEVILRCVPISNHLYFYWYRQILGQKVEFLVSFYNNEISEKSEIFDDQFSVERPDGSNFTLKIRSTKLEDSAMYFCASGPDGAYGYTFGSGTRLTVV.

The rearrangement joins TRBV11-1 to TRBJ2-7, with D perhaps TRBD2 (6 bases). CDR3 length: 16 residues. V lost 5 bases to trimming and J lost 0 bases, with 17 bases between them. Germline loops: CDR1 SGHAT, CDR2 FQDESV (reference sequence). The CDR3 region is CASSPIRDSGSYEQYF. In nucleotides, the CDR3 is TGTGCCAGCAGCCCAATCAGGGATAGCGGCTCCTACGAGCAGTACTTC.

This clonotype was detected only a few times. This chain's CDR3 is CASSQGLWTSGGSRYNEQFF. The CDR3 DNA follows: TGTGCCAGCAGCCAAGGTCTGTGGACTAGCGGGGGGAGTAGGTACAATGAGCAGTTCTTC. This sequence joins TRBV4-2 and TRBJ2-1, with TRBD2 identical over 14 bases. CDR3 length equals 20 residues. V lost 1 base to trimming and J lost 4 bases; unmatched junction nucleotides: 12. CDR1 and CDR2 from the germline V gene are LGHNA and YNFKEQ.